The sequence of this T cell receptor (beta chain) was determined in a study of shared clonotypes between healthy human individuals. Turning to the study itself: Each donor's CD8 memory used one plate, CD8 naive two, each CD4 subset three. General study points: When naive CD4 clonotypes were compared across a handful of donors, 5% to 5.5% were shared. Generation probability values for non-shared clonotypes were lower than those for clonotypes shared by all four donors.

This clone was picked up a small number of times. Its antigen is unidentified. Each subset's genomic DNA was split evenly across several immunoSEQ plates. The repertoire was sequenced with immunoSEQ multiplex PCR; TCRdb's copy has only in-frame clones and lacks some. In the table there are some 95,000 clones, 68% of which are singletons. Germline assignment: CDR1 MNHNY and CDR2 SVGAGI (reference sequence). The V gene lost 5 bases and the J gene lost 0 bases, with 11 bases spanning the gap. The CDR3 has 15 residues. This chain links TRBV6-6 with TRBJ2-1; weak D call: TRBD2 (5 bases). The source is a man younger than 40 in good health. Specimen: memory CD8+ T cells sorted from blood. As to subset: CD45RO+ cells pooled with CCR7-negative TemRA cells. The CDR3 is CASSPTRVSYNEQFF. DNA for the CDR3: TGTGCCAGCAGTCCCACTAGGGTCTCCTACAATGAGCAGTTCTTC.